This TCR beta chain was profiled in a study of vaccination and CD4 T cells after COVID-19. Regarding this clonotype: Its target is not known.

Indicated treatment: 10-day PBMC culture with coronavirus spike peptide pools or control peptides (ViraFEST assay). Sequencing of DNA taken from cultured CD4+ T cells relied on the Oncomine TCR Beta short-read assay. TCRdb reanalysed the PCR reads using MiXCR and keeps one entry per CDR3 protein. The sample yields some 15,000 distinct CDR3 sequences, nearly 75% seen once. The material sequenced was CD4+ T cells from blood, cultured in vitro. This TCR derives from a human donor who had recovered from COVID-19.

CDR3: CASSLGEATNEKLFF. Written as DNA, the CDR3 is TGTGCCAGCAGCTTAGGGGAGGCAACTAATGAAAAACTGTTTTTT. V gene TRBV7-9 combines with J gene TRBJ1-4; D gene uncertain. From germline, CDR1 is SEHNR and CDR2 FQNEAQ (reference sequence). CDR3 length equals 15 residues. V gave up 1 base and J gave up 0 bases, with 6 bases separating them.